This entry features one T cell receptor (beta chain) sequence. What it recognizes is unknown. The data derive from a study of shared clonotypes between healthy human individuals. Study overall: Each donor had three CD4 naive, three CD4 memory, two CD8 naive and one CD8 memory plate. The study's findings and limits: Against clonotypes common to all four donors, non-shared ones had lower generation probabilities.

Produced via immunoSEQ multiplex PCR; TCRdb's table is partial and in-frame only. The repertoire holds over a million clones, with approximately 72% as singletons. Germline CDR1 SGHNT, CDR2 YYREEE (reference sequence). The ends were cut back, 5 bases at V and 0 bases at J, with 14 bases in the middle. This CDR3 has 16 residues. All donors were healthy HIV-negative adults lacking recent acute infections or vaccinations. The chain couples TRBV5-4 to TRBJ2-2; D is perhaps TRBD2 (6 bases). This TCR came from a young man in good health. Sequencing was performed on memory CD4+ T cells sorted from blood. Documented subset: CD45RA-negative fraction. CDR3 amino acids: CASRGTGGSNTGELFF. In nucleotides, the CDR3 is TGTGCCAGCAGGGGGACCGGGGGTTCGAACACCGGGGAGCTGTTTTTT. Looking up the rest from reference TRBV5-4 and TRBJ2-2 gives the full variable domain: ETGVTQSPTHLIKTRGQQVTLRCSSQSGHNTVSWYQQALGQGPQFIFQYYREEENGRGNFPPRFSGLQFPNYSSELNVNALELDDSALYLCASRGTGGSNTGELFFGEGSRLTVL.